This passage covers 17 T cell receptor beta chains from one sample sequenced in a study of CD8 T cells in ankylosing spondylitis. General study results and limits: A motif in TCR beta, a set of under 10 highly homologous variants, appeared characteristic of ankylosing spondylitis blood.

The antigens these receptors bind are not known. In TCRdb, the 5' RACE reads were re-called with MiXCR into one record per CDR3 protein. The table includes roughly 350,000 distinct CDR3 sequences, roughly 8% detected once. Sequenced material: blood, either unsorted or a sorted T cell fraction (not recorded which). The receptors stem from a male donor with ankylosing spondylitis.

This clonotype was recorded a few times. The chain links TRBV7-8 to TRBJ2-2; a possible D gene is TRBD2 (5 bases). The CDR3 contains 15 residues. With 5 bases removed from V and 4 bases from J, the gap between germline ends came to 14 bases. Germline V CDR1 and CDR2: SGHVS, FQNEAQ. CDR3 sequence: CASSPVSGGTGELFF. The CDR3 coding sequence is TGTGCCAGCAGCCCCGTAAGCGGTGGCACCGGGGAGCTGTTTTTT.

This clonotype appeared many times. CDR3 nucleotides: TGCAGTGCCTGGACGGGGAGCTCCTACAATGAGCAGTTCTTC. This encodes CSAWTGSSYNEQFF. The chain is built from TRBV20-1 and TRBJ2-1; D possibly corresponds to TRBD2 (5 bases). Trimming took off 6 bases at V and 0 bases at J, with 12 bases between the two ends. This CDR3 region has 14 residues. Germline V gene sequence: CDR1 DFQATT, CDR2 SNEGSKA (reference sequence).

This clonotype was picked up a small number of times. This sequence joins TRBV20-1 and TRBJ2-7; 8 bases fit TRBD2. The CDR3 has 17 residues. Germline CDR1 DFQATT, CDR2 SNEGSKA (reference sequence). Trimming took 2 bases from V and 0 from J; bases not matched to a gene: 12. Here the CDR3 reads CSARRGLAGATSYEQYF. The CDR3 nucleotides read TGCAGTGCTAGAAGGGGTCTAGCGGGTGCTACCTCCTACGAGCAGTACTTC.

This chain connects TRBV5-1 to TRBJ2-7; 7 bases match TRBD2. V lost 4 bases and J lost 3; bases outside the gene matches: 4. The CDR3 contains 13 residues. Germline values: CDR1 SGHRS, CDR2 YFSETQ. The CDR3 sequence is CASSLLANYEQYF. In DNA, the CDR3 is TGCGCCAGCAGCCTACTAGCGAACTACGAGCAGTACTTC. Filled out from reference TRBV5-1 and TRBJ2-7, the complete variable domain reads KAGVTQTPRYLIKTRGQQVTLSCSPISGHRSVSWYQQTPGQGLQFLFEYFSETQRNKGNFPGRFSGRQFSNSRSEMNVSTLELGDSALYLCASSLLANYEQYFGPGTRLTVT.

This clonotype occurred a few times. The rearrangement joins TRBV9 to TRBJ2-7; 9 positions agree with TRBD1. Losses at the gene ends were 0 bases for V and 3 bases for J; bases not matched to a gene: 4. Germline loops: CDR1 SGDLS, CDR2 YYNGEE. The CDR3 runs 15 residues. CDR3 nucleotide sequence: TGTGCCAGCAGCGTAGAAGAGGACAGGGGCTACGAGCAGTACTTC. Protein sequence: CASSVEEDRGYEQYF.

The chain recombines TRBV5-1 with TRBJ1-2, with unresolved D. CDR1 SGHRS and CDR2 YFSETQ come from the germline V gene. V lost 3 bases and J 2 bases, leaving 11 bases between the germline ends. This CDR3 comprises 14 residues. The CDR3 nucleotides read TGCGCCAGCAGCTGGATCCACGCCAACTATGGCTACACCTTC. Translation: CASSWIHANYGYTF.

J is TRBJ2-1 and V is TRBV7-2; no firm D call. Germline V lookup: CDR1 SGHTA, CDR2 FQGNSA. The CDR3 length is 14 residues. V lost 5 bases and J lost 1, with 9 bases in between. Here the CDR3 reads CASSPAISYNEQFF. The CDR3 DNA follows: TGTGCCAGCAGCCCAGCAATTTCCTACAATGAGCAGTTCTTC.

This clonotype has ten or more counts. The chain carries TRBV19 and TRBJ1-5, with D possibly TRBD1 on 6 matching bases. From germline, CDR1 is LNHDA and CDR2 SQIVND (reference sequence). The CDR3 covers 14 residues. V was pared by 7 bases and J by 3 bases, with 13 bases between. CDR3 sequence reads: CASTPRGFNQPQHF. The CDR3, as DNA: TGTGCCAGTACCCCGAGGGGGTTCAATCAGCCCCAGCATTTT.

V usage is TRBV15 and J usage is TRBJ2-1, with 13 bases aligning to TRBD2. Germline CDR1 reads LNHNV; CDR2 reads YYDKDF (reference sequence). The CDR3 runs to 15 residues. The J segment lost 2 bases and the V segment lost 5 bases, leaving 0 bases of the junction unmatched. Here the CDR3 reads CATSGTSGTYNEQFF. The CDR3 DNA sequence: TGTGCCACCAGCGGGACTAGCGGGACCTACAATGAGCAGTTCTTC.

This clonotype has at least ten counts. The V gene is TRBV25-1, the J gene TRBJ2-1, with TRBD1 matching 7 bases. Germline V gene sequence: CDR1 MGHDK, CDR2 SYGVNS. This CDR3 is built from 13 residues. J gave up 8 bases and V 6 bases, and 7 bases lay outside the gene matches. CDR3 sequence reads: CASSNPGQHEQFF. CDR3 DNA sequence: TGTGCCAGCAGCAACCCGGGACAGCATGAGCAGTTCTTC.

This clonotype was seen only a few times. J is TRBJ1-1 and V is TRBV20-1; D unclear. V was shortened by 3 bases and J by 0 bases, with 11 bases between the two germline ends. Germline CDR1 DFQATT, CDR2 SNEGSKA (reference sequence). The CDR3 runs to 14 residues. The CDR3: CSASKNSLNTEAFF. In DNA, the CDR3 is TGCAGTGCTAGTAAGAACAGCCTGAACACTGAAGCTTTCTTT.

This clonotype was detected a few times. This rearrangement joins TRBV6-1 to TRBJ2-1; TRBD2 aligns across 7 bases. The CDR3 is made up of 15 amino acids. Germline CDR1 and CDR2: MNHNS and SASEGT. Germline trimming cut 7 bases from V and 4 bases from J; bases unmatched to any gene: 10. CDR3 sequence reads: CASTPPRGGYNEQFF. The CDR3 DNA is TGTGCCAGCACCCCCCCCCGGGGAGGGTACAATGAGCAGTTCTTC.

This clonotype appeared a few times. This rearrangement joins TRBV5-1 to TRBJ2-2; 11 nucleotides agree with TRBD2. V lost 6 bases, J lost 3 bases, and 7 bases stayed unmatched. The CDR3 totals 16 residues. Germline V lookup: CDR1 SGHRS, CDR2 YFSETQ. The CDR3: CASTLTSGKDTGELFF. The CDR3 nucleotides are TGCGCCAGCACCCTGACTAGCGGGAAGGACACCGGGGAGCTGTTTTTT.

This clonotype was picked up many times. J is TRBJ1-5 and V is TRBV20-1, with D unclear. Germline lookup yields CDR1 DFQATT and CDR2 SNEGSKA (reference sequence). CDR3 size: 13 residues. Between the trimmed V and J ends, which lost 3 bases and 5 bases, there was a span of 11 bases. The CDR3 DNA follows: TGCAGTGCTAGCTACACTTTTGATCAGCCCCAGCATTTT. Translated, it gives CSASYTFDQPQHF.

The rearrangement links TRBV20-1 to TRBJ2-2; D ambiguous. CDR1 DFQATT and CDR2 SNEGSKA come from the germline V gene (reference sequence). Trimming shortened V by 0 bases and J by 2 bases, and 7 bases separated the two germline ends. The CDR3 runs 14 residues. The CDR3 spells CSARDTGNTGELFF. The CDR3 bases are TGCAGTGCTAGAGACACGGGTAACACCGGGGAGCTGTTTTTT.

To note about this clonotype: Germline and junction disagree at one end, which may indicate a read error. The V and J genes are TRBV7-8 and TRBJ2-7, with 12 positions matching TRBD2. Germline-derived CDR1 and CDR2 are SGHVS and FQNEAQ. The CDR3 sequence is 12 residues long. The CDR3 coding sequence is TGTGCCAGCAGCCTAGCGGGAGGGCAGCAGTACTTC. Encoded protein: CASSLAGGQQYF.

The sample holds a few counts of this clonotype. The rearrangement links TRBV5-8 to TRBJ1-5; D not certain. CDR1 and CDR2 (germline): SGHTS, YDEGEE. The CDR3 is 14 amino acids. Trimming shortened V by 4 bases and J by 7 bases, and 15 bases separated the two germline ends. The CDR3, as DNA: TGTGCCAGCAGCCCCGGTTGGTTTGGGCAGCCCCAGCATTTT. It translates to CASSPGWFGQPQHF.